This T cell receptor (beta chain) is from a study of blood T cell repertoires in COVID-19 (dated by TCRdb to 2020 to 2022). Regarding the research as a whole: Samples from collaborators originated in the United States, Italy and Spain and spanned both the acute and convalescent phases of COVID-19. Samples were obtained from the ongoing ImmuneRACE study (first 160 participants) and from about 1,300 subjects provided by 6 global collaborators. Where available, HLA class I and class II types were obtained from metadata supplied by the sample provider rather than from assay-based typing. Deeply sampled blood TCRbeta repertoires from subjects exposed to, actively infected with, or recovered from COVID-19 were included in the dataset. The prospective study material was composed of cDNA or gDNA derived from T cells, B-cell-depleted T cells, or PBMCs. Nearly every sample came with metadata listing a de-identified subject ID, COVID-19 status, age in years and sex. The repertoires were made available in a free public database intended to serve as a resource for research on the immune response to SARS-CoV-2.

Whole blood was collected in K2EDTA tubes by collaborating institutions according to the institutions' own protocols. For TCRbeta analysis, collaborator samples were shipped as frozen whole blood, as isolated PBMCs, or as DNA extracted from either sample type. V is shortened by 1 base, J by 7 bases, and the region joining them spans 10 bases. Measured from the cysteine to the phenylalanine, the CDR3 is 13 residues long. The kept DNA is CDR3 alone, 39 bases in frame from the first base. CDR1 and CDR2 are read off the germline V gene (reference sequence) as LGHDT and YNNKEL. The immunoSEQ Assay, a bias-controlled multiplex PCR, was used to amplify TCRbeta CDR3 regions from genomic DNA. Per the source publication's procedure: The number of nucleated cells in each sample was estimated from the amplification of reference gene primers within the assay. To quantify the absolute abundance of each unique TCRbeta CDR3 rearrangement, sequence reads were collapsed and filtered. For each sample, productive Simpson clonality was calculated as the square root of Simpson's diversity index over productive rearrangements. Here the immuneACCESS table is served through TCRdb, limited to in-frame sequences with V and J called. Missing clones are a known gap in these copies; in checked studies unresolved V genes cover under half, and the rest lacks a known reason. That table is the source of V, J and clone size, and D and trimming were worked out from the DNA. Present in this sample are 180,000 or so clones, approximately 85% of which were seen just once. The ten top clones hold roughly 7.7% of the sample.

The paper as a whole reports these results and caveats: The quantity of clinical and demographic metadata differed by source and by participant and was supplied without curation.

As to this clone: This receptor's antigen is unknown. No base quality information exists; no much larger clone differs at one position.

The TCR comes from a woman in her sixties with acute or convalescent COVID-19. The chain was built from TRBV3-1 (or the pseudogene TRBV3-2) and TRBJ1-1; a tentative D call is TRBD1 (6 bases match). The material sequenced was peripheral blood. The sequenced DNA is TGTGCCAGCAGCCAAGCAACGGACAGTGAAGCTTTCTTT. It codes for CASSQATDSEAFF.